There are a few counts of the clone carrying this T cell receptor (beta chain). Per the original methods: Estimates of nucleated cell counts were drawn from the amplification of reference gene primers. The repertoire was sequenced with immunoSEQ multiplex PCR; TCRdb's copy has only in-frame clones and lacks some. That table supplies the V and J calls and clone size; D and trimming were determined from the DNA. The sample contains about 100,000 clones, 65% to 85% of which appear only once. This entry belongs to a study of blood T cell repertoires in COVID-19. Trimming took 5 bases from V and 5 from J, leaving 12 bases between them. Germline CDR1 reads SGHVS; CDR2 reads FNYEAQ. The CDR3 spans 14 residues.

The gene calls are TRBV7-6 and TRBJ2-2; the D gene is possibly TRBD2 (7 bases). The specimen was peripheral blood. This sequence originates from a man aged 55 to 70 with acute or convalescent COVID-19. The CDR3 is CASSPRGGTGELFF. In DNA form, the CDR3 reads TGTGCCAGCAGCCCTAGGGGGGGAACCGGGGAGCTGTTTTTT.